The next 31 T cell receptor beta chains were all read from a single sample in a study of graft-versus-host responses after intestinal transplantation. Assay: immunoSEQ multiplex PCR; the TCRdb copy retains only in-frame clones and omits some. The sample includes 6,500 to 9,500 clones, about 90% seen only once; the top ten take over 1.3%. The specimen was PBMCs, collected around 30 days after intestinal transplant. These receptors came from a human patient who received an intestinal transplant, so some T cells may come from the graft donor.

Only one count was recorded for this clone. This chain uses TRBV4-1 with TRBJ1-2; tentative D call: TRBD1 (6 bases). Germline V CDR1 and CDR2: MGHRA, YSYEKL. The CDR3 has 14 amino acids. Trimming removed 0 bases at V and 4 bases at J, with 9 bases between. In DNA form, the CDR3 reads TGCGCCAGCAGCCAAGATAACAGGGTCTATGGCTACACCTTC. Protein product: CASSQDNRVYGYTF.

CDR3 sequence (DNA): TGCGCCAGCAGTTTGACCCTATCGGACGTGACAGATACGCAGTATTTT. Its protein is CASSLTLSDVTDTQYF. The J gene is TRBJ2-3, the V gene TRBV5-1; no clear D. Germline V lookup: CDR1 SGHRS, CDR2 YFSETQ. Trimming removed 5 bases from V and 3 bases from J, with 19 bases in between. The CDR3 runs 16 residues.

The gene calls are TRBV7-8 and TRBJ2-1; D is perhaps TRBD1 (5 bases). In germline, CDR1 is SGHVS, CDR2 FQNEAQ. The germline V and J ends were trimmed by 4 bases and 9 bases, with 19 bases remaining between them. The CDR3 sequence is 15 residues long. This chain's CDR3 is CASSSRTSFGAEQFF. The CDR3 nucleotides read TGTGCCAGCAGCTCTCGGACAAGTTTCGGCGCTGAGCAGTTCTTC.

CDR3 loop: CASRGLAGGYNEQFF. CDR3 DNA sequence: TGTGCCAGCAGGGGACTAGCGGGGGGCTACAATGAGCAGTTCTTC. The genes are TRBV6-5 and TRBJ2-1, with 15 nucleotides matching TRBD2. The CDR3 runs 15 residues. Per germline, CDR1 MNHEY and CDR2 SVGAGI. V dropped 6 bases and J dropped 3; count of bases not matched to a gene: 0.

The V gene is TRBV12-5, the J gene TRBJ2-1, with a weak D call TRBD2 (6 bases). CDR1 and CDR2 (germline): LGHNT, FRNRAP. CDR3 length equals 15 residues. V lost 3 bases, J lost 3 bases, and 12 bases lay in between. CDR3 residues: CASGFGTHIYNEQFF. The CDR3, as DNA: TGTGCTAGTGGTTTTGGGACTCACATCTACAATGAGCAGTTCTTC.

The gene calls are TRBV7-8 and TRBJ1-3; a possible D gene is TRBD1 (6 bases). The V end lost 4 bases, the J end lost 2 bases, and 12 bases lay between the germline ends. Germline CDR1 and CDR2: SGHVS and FQNEAQ. The CDR3 covers 15 residues. CDR3 in amino acids: CASSSRGTPGNTIYF. The CDR3 nucleotides are TGTGCCAGCAGCTCAAGGGGGACGCCTGGAAACACCATATATTTT.

V gene TRBV4-2 combines with J gene TRBJ2-1, with 8 bases lining up with TRBD2. The length of the CDR3 is 19 residues. V dropped 3 bases and J dropped 4; count of bases not matched to a gene: 17. From germline, CDR1 is LGHNA and CDR2 YNFKEQ. The CDR3 DNA is TGTGCCAGCAGCCACCCGCCGGTCATTCAGCGGGGGCCATACAATGAGCAGTTCTTC. Its translation: CASSHPPVIQRGPYNEQFF.

The chain recombines TRBV5-1 with TRBJ1-6; weak D call: TRBD1 (5 bases). The germline V gene encodes CDR1 SGHRS and CDR2 YFSETQ. The CDR3 has 12 amino acids. V lost 2 bases and J lost 14, with 11 bases in between. CDR3 DNA sequence: TGCGCCAGCAGCTTATTCTGGGGGGCCCTCCACTTT. Its translation is CASSLFWGALHF. The full variable domain, its missing parts supplied by reference TRBV5-1 and TRBJ1-6, is KAGVTQTPRYLIKTRGQQVTLSCSPISGHRSVSWYQQTPGQGLQFLFEYFSETQRNKGNFPGRFSGRQFSNSRSEMNVSTLELGDSALYLCASSLFWGALHFGNGTRLTVT.

The rearrangement links TRBV7-9 to TRBJ2-1; 12 bases match TRBD2. CDR3 length: 15 residues. From germline, CDR1 is SEHNR and CDR2 FQNEAQ (reference sequence). Unmatched junction bases numbered 7, after V lost 5 bases and J lost 8 bases. This CDR3 is CASSPTSGGFDEQFF. CDR3 nucleotides: TGTGCCAGCAGCCCTACTAGCGGGGGGTTCGATGAGCAGTTCTTC.

The chain links TRBV5-8 to TRBJ1-1, with D maybe TRBD1 (5 bases). The CDR3 is 11 residues long. Trimming removed 5 bases at V and 11 bases at J, with 13 bases between. Germline assignment: CDR1 SGHTS and CDR2 YDEGEE. Here the CDR3 reads CASSDSGYAFF. As DNA, the CDR3 is TGTGCCAGCAGTGATTCAGGGTACGCTTTCTTT. The entire variable domain, with the rest obtained from reference TRBV5-8 and TRBJ1-1, is as follows: EAGVTQSPTHLIKTRGQQATLRCSPISGHTSVYWYQQALGLGLQFLLWYDEGEERNRGNFPPRFSGRQFPNYSSELNVNALELEDSALYLCASSDSGYAFFGQGTRLTVV.

The table lists this clone with a count of one. V and J are TRBV13 and TRBJ2-1; 14 bases align to TRBD2. This CDR3 has 17 residues. Germline CDR1 is PRHDT and CDR2 is FYEKMQ (reference sequence). With V trimmed by 4 bases and J by 2 bases, 4 bases remained unmatched. The CDR3 is CASSSRLAGGAYNEQFF. CDR3 coding DNA: TGTGCCAGCAGCTCCCGACTAGCGGGGGGGGCCTACAATGAGCAGTTCTTC. The full variable domain, rest sourced from reference TRBV13 and TRBJ2-1, is AAGVIQSPRHLIKEKRETATLKCYPIPRHDTVYWYQQGPGQDPQFLISFYEKMQSDKGSIPDRFSAQQFSDYHSELNMSSLELGDSALYFCASSSRLAGGAYNEQFFGPGTRLTVL.

This chain's CDR3 is CASSDGGSYNEQFF. CDR3 bases: TGCGCCAGCAGCGACGGGGGCTCCTACAATGAGCAGTTCTTC. V is TRBV5-1 and J is TRBJ2-1, with D perhaps matching TRBD2 (6 bases). Germline lookup yields CDR1 SGHRS and CDR2 YFSETQ. Trimming took off 4 bases at V and 0 bases at J, with 8 bases between the two ends. There are 14 residues in the CDR3.

V usage is TRBV5-5 and J usage is TRBJ1-1; no clear D. In germline, CDR1 is SGHKS, CDR2 YYEKEE (reference sequence). The CDR3 spans 14 residues. The V end was cut by 9 bases, the J end by 7 bases, with 22 bases between. CDR3 nucleotide sequence: TGTGCCACCCACCCCCTATACGAACGGGGTGAAGCTTTCTTT. It yields the protein CATHPLYERGEAFF.

The chain recombines TRBV21-1 with TRBJ1-3. TRBV21-1 is a documented pseudogene. The CDR3 is 16 residues long. The CDR3 sequence is CASSKDRGLSGNTIYF. The CDR3 nucleotides read TGTGCCAGCAGCAAAGATCGGGGTCTCTCTGGAAACACCATATATTTT.

This sequence joins TRBV10-1 and TRBJ2-7; D is unresolved. The V gene's germline CDR1 is WNHNN and CDR2 SYGVQD (reference sequence). CDR3 length equals 12 residues. Trimming cost V 2 bases and J 2 bases, with 4 bases left between them. The CDR3 DNA reads TGCGCCAGCAGTGAGAATACCTACGAGCAGTACTTC. Amino acid sequence: CASSENTYEQYF.

This clone appeared a single time. V usage is TRBV7-6 and J usage is TRBJ1-4; D is perhaps TRBD1 (6 bases). The CDR3 totals 14 residues. Trimming shortened V by 2 bases and J by 8 bases, and 12 bases separated the two germline ends. The V gene's germline CDR1 is SGHVS and CDR2 FNYEAQ. DNA of the CDR3: TGTGCCAGCAGCTTATATGAGGGGGACGAAAAACTGTTTTTT. Translating gives CASSLYEGDEKLFF. Filled out from reference TRBV7-6 and TRBJ1-4, the complete variable domain reads GAGVSQSPRYKVTKRGQDVALRCDPISGHVSLYWYRQALGQGPEFLTYFNYEAQQDKSGLPNDRFSAERPEGSISTLTIQRTEQRDSAMYRCASSLYEGDEKLFFGSGTQLSVL.

This chain joins TRBV7-9 and TRBJ2-3; TRBD1 or TRBD2 may be the D gene (5 bases each). The CDR3 loop spans 16 amino acids. V was cut by 5 bases and J by 5 bases, with 20 bases left in between. Germline V lookup: CDR1 SEHNR, CDR2 FQNEAQ (reference sequence). The DNA of the CDR3 is TGTGCCAGCAGCACTGGTGGGCTGGGACGTCGAGATACGCAGTATTTT. Its translation: CASSTGGLGRRDTQYF.

This clone was counted a single time. The gene calls are TRBV7-9 and TRBJ2-2; D might be TRBD2 (6 bases). CDR1 is SEHNR, CDR2 FQNEAQ, per germline (reference sequence). Trimming took off 3 bases at V and 1 base at J, with 9 bases between the two ends. CDR3 length equals 15 residues. DNA of the CDR3: TGTGCCAGCAGCTTGGGACTGGAGAACACCGGGGAGCTGTTTTTT. Its protein is CASSLGLENTGELFF.

The chain has TRBV6-1 and TRBJ1-1; no clear D gene. There are 14 residues in the CDR3. CDR1 and CDR2 (germline): MNHNS, SASEGT. Deletions cut 3 bases from V and 5 bases from J, with 13 bases between. CDR3 region: CASSDIGVMTEAFF. The CDR3 bases are TGTGCCAGCAGTGACATCGGTGTAATGACTGAAGCTTTCTTT.

This rearrangement joins TRBV19 to TRBJ2-5, with 10 bases aligning to TRBD2. This CDR3 has 16 residues. In germline, CDR1 is LNHDA, CDR2 SQIVND (reference sequence). V was clipped by 5 bases and J by 4 bases; unmatched bases: 10. The CDR3 DNA reads as TGTGCCAGTAGTCCCGGGACTAGCGCGATGTTAGAGACCCAGTACTTC. This sequence encodes CASSPGTSAMLETQYF.

In this sample, this clone turned up a few times. The chain combines TRBV4-1 with TRBJ1-1, with D unclear. Germline lookup yields CDR1 MGHRA and CDR2 YSYEKL. This CDR3 contains 13 residues. V lost 0 bases to trimming and J lost 5 bases, with 7 bases between them. Written as DNA, the CDR3 is TGCGCCAGCAGCCAAGAGGGGAGGACTGAAGCTTTCTTT. Translating gives CASSQEGRTEAFF.

The chain joins TRBV4-1 to TRBJ1-2, with no clear D. CDR3 length: 14 residues. Trimming pared 3 bases from V and 2 bases from J, leaving 10 bases between. The germline CDR1 and CDR2 sequences are MGHRA and YSYEKL. CDR3 residues: CASSHTDGNYGYTF. Here the CDR3 DNA reads TGCGCCAGCAGCCATACGGACGGGAACTATGGCTACACCTTC.

The chain employs TRBV7-8 and TRBJ2-3; 10 nucleotides agree with TRBD2. The CDR3 runs to 16 residues. The V segment lost 4 bases and the J segment 3 bases; nucleotides outside the gene matches: 7. From germline, CDR1 is SGHVS and CDR2 FQNEAQ. CDR3 coding DNA: TGTGCCAGCAGCTACCAGCGGGGGGGCTTGACAGATACGCAGTATTTT. Translated, it gives CASSYQRGGLTDTQYF. Full variable domain (remainder filled in from reference TRBV7-8 and TRBJ2-3): GAGVSQSPRYKVAKRGQDVALRCDPISGHVSLFWYQQALGQGPEFLTYFQNEAQLDKSGLPSDRFFAERPEGSVSTLKIQRTQQEDSAVYLCASSYQRGGLTDTQYFGPGTRLTVL.

This chain joins TRBV7-5 and TRBJ2-4; the D call in the table, TRBD2, was not verified against the DNA. TRBV7-5 is listed as a pseudogene. The CDR3 is 15 amino acids. CDR3: CVRSSGGKSKNIQYF. The CDR3 DNA is TGTGTCAGAAGCTCCGGGGGGAAGAGCAAAAACATTCAGTACTTC.

The V and J genes are TRBV12-5 and TRBJ1-5; TRBD1 is a possible D gene (6 bases). Germline V gene lookup returns CDR1 LGHNT and CDR2 FRNRAP. V lost 5 bases and J 9 bases, leaving 14 bases between the germline ends. This CDR3 comprises 13 residues. CDR3 DNA: TGTGCTAGTGGTAGGGGGGTAAGGCGGCCCCAGCATTTT. It codes for CASGRGVRRPQHF. The full variable domain, with the rest looked up from reference TRBV12-5 and TRBJ1-5, is DARVTQTPRHKVTEMGQEVTMRCQPILGHNTVFWYRQTMMQGLELLAYFRNRAPLDDSGMPKDRFSAEMPDATLATLKIQPSEPRDSAVYFCASGRGVRRPQHFGDGTRLSIL.

The chain employs TRBV2 and TRBJ2-7, with D possibly matching TRBD2 (5 bases). CDR1 and CDR2 (germline): SNHLY, FYNNEI. The CDR3 runs to 11 residues. The germline V and J ends were trimmed by 5 bases and 7 bases, with 9 bases remaining between them. CDR3 in amino acids: CASSQTGEQYF. The CDR3 DNA sequence: TGTGCCAGCAGTCAGACGGGGGAGCAGTACTTC. The variable domain in full, completed from reference TRBV2 and TRBJ2-7, reads EPEVTQTPSHQVTQMGQEVILRCVPISNHLYFYWYRQILGQKVEFLVSFYNNEISEKSEIFDDQFSVERPDGSNFTLKIRSTKLEDSAMYFCASSQTGEQYFGPGTRLTVT.

The chain joins TRBV5-1 to TRBJ1-1; tentatively, D is TRBD1 (5 bases). V dropped 1 base and J dropped 2 bases, with 9 bases sitting between them. CDR1 and CDR2 (germline): SGHRS, YFSETQ. This CDR3 is built from 14 residues. CDR3 amino acids: CASSLWGGNTEAFF. The CDR3 nucleotides are TGCGCCAGCAGCTTGTGGGGGGGTAACACTGAAGCTTTCTTT.

In its sample, this clone was seen once. This chain joins TRBV7-6 and TRBJ1-1; 8 bases align to TRBD1. Germline V gives CDR1 SGHVS, CDR2 FNYEAQ. The CDR3 has 15 amino acids. V trimming: 5 bases; J trimming: 2 bases; junction bases outside the gene matches: 7. The CDR3 protein is CASSRDRGRNTEAFF. DNA for the CDR3: TGTGCCAGCAGCCGAGACAGGGGCAGAAACACTGAAGCTTTCTTT.

The rearrangement links TRBV4-2 to TRBJ2-1; D might be TRBD1 or TRBD2, each matching 5 bases. Germline-derived CDR1 and CDR2 are LGHNA and YNFKEQ. The CDR3 runs to 15 residues. Trimming removed 2 bases from V and 5 bases from J, with 13 bases in between. In DNA, the CDR3 is TGTGCCAGCAGCCAATACTGGGGGAGTAACAATGAGCAGTTCTTC. Translation gives CASSQYWGSNNEQFF.

This chain joins TRBV30 and TRBJ1-2; 7 positions match TRBD1. Germline V gene data show CDR1 as GTSNPN and CDR2 as SVGIG (reference sequence). With 4 bases clipped from V and 8 bases from J, the junction kept 10 bases outside the gene matches. The CDR3 extends over 13 amino acids. The CDR3 DNA sequence: TGTGCCTGGACCCCGACAGGGATGGGAGGCTACACCTTC. It yields the protein CAWTPTGMGGYTF.

J is TRBJ2-5 and V is TRBV12-5, with D possibly matching TRBD1 (6 bases). Germline loops: CDR1 LGHNT, CDR2 FRNRAP. The ends were cut back, 2 bases at V and 3 bases at J, with 16 bases in the middle. The CDR3 runs to 16 residues. The chain's CDR3 is CASGLSAGGQKETQYF. CDR3 DNA: TGTGCTAGTGGTTTGTCGGCGGGTGGACAGAAAGAGACCCAGTACTTC. The complete variable domain, with remaining parts taken from reference TRBV12-5 and TRBJ2-5, reads DARVTQTPRHKVTEMGQEVTMRCQPILGHNTVFWYRQTMMQGLELLAYFRNRAPLDDSGMPKDRFSAEMPDATLATLKIQPSEPRDSAVYFCASGLSAGGQKETQYFGPGTRLLVL.